This is a list of T cell receptor beta chains from one sample in a study of T-cell reconstitution after alpha-beta-depleted transplantation in children. TCRdb independently ran MiXCR on the PCR reads; one entry per CDR3 protein. The table lists 350,000 to 400,000 distinct CDR3 sequences, roughly 22% of them singletons, with less than 4.5% in the top ten. The starting material was PBMCs from the stem cell graft donor, obtained from the stem cell graft. Receptors were obtained from a human donor who donated a stem cell graft to a child with acute myeloid leukemia. The CDR3 runs from the conserved cysteine through the conserved F or W. The D gene is left open where the match is weak. The size entry is marked missing in some rows and otherwise reads once, few, many or a size class.

>few|TRBD1|TRBV15|TRBJ2-1
TGTGCCACCAGCAGCTACAGGGGGCAGGACAATGAGCAGTTCTTC
CATSSYRGQDNEQFF
>many|-|TRBV29-1|TRBJ2-1
TGCAGCGTTGTACACCCTTGGGGCTACAATGAGCAGTTCTTC
CSVVHPWGYNEQFF
>few|-|TRBV5-1|TRBJ2-6
TGCGCCAGCAGCTTGGACGGGACCCATGGGGTCAACGTCCTGACTTTC
CASSLDGTHGVNVLTF
>few|-|TRBV29-1|TRBJ1-2
TGCAGCGAGGGCGGGGGCTACACCTTC
CSEGGGYTF
>few|TRBD2|TRBV7-8|TRBJ2-7
TGTGCCAGCAGCCCCATCCAGCGGGGGTACGAGCAGTACTTC
CASSPIQRGYEQYF
>few|-|TRBV5-5|TRBJ1-1
TGTGCCAGCAGCTTGGAAGGGCTTATGAACACTGAAGCTTTCTTT
CASSLEGLMNTEAFF
>-|TRBD2|TRBV20-1|TRBJ2-1
TGCAGTGCTAGAGATTCGCTAGCGGGAGGTTCGTCCTACAATGAGCAGTTCTTC
CSARDSLAGGSSYNEQFF
>-|-|TRBV4-1|TRBJ2-7
TGCGCCAGCAGCTCACGGGAAAGGGGTCTGAAGGAGCAGTACTTC
CASSSRERGLKEQYF
>-|-|TRBV7-9|TRBJ2-7
TGTGCCAGCAGCACAGGGACACCGACTCACTACTTC
CASSTGTPTHYF
>few|TRBD1|TRBV2|TRBJ1-5
TGTGCCAGCAAAGGATCGACAGGGAGCAATCAGCCCCAGCATTTT
CASKGSTGSNQPQHF
>many|TRBD2|TRBV7-3|TRBJ2-3
TGTGCCAGCAGCCAACTAGCGGGAGGGTCCACAGATACGCAGTATTTT
CASSQLAGGSTDTQYF
>many|TRBD1|TRBV20-1|TRBJ2-2
TGCAGTGCTAAACAGGGGGCAAACACCGGGGAGCTGTTTTTT
CSAKQGANTGELFF
>-|-|TRBV6-2/TRBV6-3|TRBJ2-1
TGTGCCAGCAACCGCCTGGGTGAGCAGTTCTTC
CASNRLGEQFF
>many|TRBD1|TRBV11-2|TRBJ1-4
TGTGCCAGCAGCCACTCGACAGGGATTAATGAAAAACTGTTTTTT
CASSHSTGINEKLFF
>-|TRBD2|TRBV24-1|TRBJ2-5
TGTGCCACCAGCGGCTCGCGGGAGGATGGGGAGACCCAGTACTTC
CATSGSREDGETQYF
>many|-|TRBV9|TRBJ2-5
TGTGCCAGCAGCCCACGGTCGTTCCAGGAGACCCAGTACTTC
CASSPRSFQETQYF
>many|-|TRBV12-3/TRBV12-4|TRBJ2-7
TGTGCCAGCGGAGGGGGGTGGGAGCAGTACTTC
CASGGGWEQYF
>many|TRBD2|TRBV20-1|TRBJ2-7
TGCAGTGCTAGACCCACTAGCGGGAGTTCCCACGAGCAGTACTTC
CSARPTSGSSHEQYF
>many|TRBD1|TRBV24-1|TRBJ2-2
TGTGCCGTACGGACAGGGGGCAGCACCGGGGAGCTGTTTTTT
CAVRTGGSTGELFF
>many|TRBD2|TRBV9|TRBJ2-3
TGTGCCAGCAGCGTAGAGCGGGGGGCAGATACGCAGTATTTT
CASSVERGADTQYF
>few|TRBD2|TRBV12-3/TRBV12-4|TRBJ2-1
TGTGCCAGCAGTTACGCTATGACTAGCGGGAGTGGCTATGAGCAGTTCTTC
CASSYAMTSGSGYEQFF
>few|TRBD1|TRBV20-1|TRBJ2-7
TGCAGTGCCACCGGGACAGGAGAAGAGCAGTACTTC
CSATGTGEEQYF
>few|-|TRBV7-2|TRBJ2-3
TGTGCCAGCAGCTCCCATGGCGGGTTTAATACAGATACGCAGTATTTT
CASSSHGGFNTDTQYF
>few|-|TRBV12-3/TRBV12-4|TRBJ2-1
TGTGCCAGCACGAAGTCAGGGAGCTCCTACAATGAGCAGTTCTTC
CASTKSGSSYNEQFF
>-|-|TRBV7-2|TRBJ1-4
TGTGCCACCAAACCCGGAGCAACTAATGAAAAACTGTTTTTT
CATKPGATNEKLFF
>many|-|TRBV29-1|TRBJ1-1
TGCAGCGTTGGAGAGAACACTGAAGCTTTCTTT
CSVGENTEAFF
>-|-|TRBV20-1|TRBJ1-1
TGCAGTGCTAGAGATCCAACGACAGACACTGAAGCTTTCTTT
CSARDPTTDTEAFF
>-|TRBD2|TRBV7-2|TRBJ2-7
TGTGCCAGCAGCTTAGCAATAGCGGGAGCTTACGAGCAGTACTTC
CASSLAIAGAYEQYF
>few|-|TRBV20-1|TRBJ2-1
TGCAGTGCTAGAGTACGGGAGAATGAGCAGTTCTTC
CSARVRENEQFF
>-|TRBD2|TRBV10-3|TRBJ2-1
TGTGCCATCAGTGAGAGCGGGAGCACCTACAATGAGCAGTTCTTC
CAISESGSTYNEQFF
>few|-|TRBV12-3/TRBV12-4|TRBJ1-5
TGTGCCAGCAGTCCAGGGGCAGGTGGGATAGTTTCCCAGCATTTT
CASSPGAGGIVSQHF
>many|-|TRBV12-3/TRBV12-4|TRBJ1-1
TGTGCCAGCAGTTTGACACAGACCGAAGCTTTCTTT
CASSLTQTEAFF
>-|TRBD1|TRBV5-1|TRBJ2-7
TGCGCCAGCAGCCCTGGATCCGGGACAGGGGGCGTGATGCAGTACTTC
CASSPGSGTGGVMQYF
>-|TRBD1|TRBV20-1|TRBJ1-1
TGCAGTGCTAGAGTGTTTGGACAGGGAAGCACTGAAGCTTTCTTT
CSARVFGQGSTEAFF
>few|TRBD2|TRBV28|TRBJ2-7
TGTGCCAGCAGGAGCGGGAGGGCCTCCTACGAGCAGTACTTC
CASRSGRASYEQYF
>-|TRBD1|TRBV20-1|TRBJ2-3
TGCAGTGCTACGCGCAGGGGGTCCGCAGATACGCAGTATTTT
CSATRRGSADTQYF
>-|-|TRBV28|TRBJ2-3
TGTGCCAGCAGTTTATTAGGGCGGAGGGGGCCGGCGGATACGCAGTATTTT
CASSLLGRRGPADTQYF
>-|-|TRBV13|TRBJ1-5
TGTGCCAGCAGCTTAGGAGGGCCGGATCAGCCCCAGCATTTT
CASSLGGPDQPQHF
>many|-|TRBV29-1|TRBJ1-1
TGCAGCGTTGAGTTGGGGGTAAACACTGAAGCTTTCTTT
CSVELGVNTEAFF
>-|-|TRBV5-1|TRBJ1-5
TGCGCCAGCAGCCTTCGACAATCAGGGTATCAGCCCCAGCATTTT
CASSLRQSGYQPQHF
>few|-|TRBV7-7|TRBJ2-5
TGTGCCAGCAGCGACGGAGGGCACCCGTACCAAGAGACCCAGTACTTC
CASSDGGHPYQETQYF
>-|TRBD1|TRBV20-1|TRBJ1-2
TGCAGTGCTAGCGCGACAGGGGGCTCTGGCTACACCTTC
CSASATGGSGYTF
>few|-|TRBV7-2|TRBJ2-7
TGTGCCAGCAGCTTAGATCCCCCTGGGGAGCAGTACTTC
CASSLDPPGEQYF
>-|TRBD2|TRBV28|TRBJ2-7
TGTGCCAGCAGTTTTTTAGTTCGAGCTAGCGGGAGGACAAACACCTACGAGCAGTACTTC
CASSFLVRASGRTNTYEQYF
>-|TRBD2|TRBV5-1|TRBJ2-1
TGCGCCAGCAGCTTCCTTAGCGGGAGGGCCGGCAATGAGCAGTTCTTC
CASSFLSGRAGNEQFF
>many|TRBD1|TRBV6-2/TRBV6-3|TRBJ2-4
TGTGCCAGCAGCCTAACCGGGACAGGGAACATTCAGTACTTC
CASSLTGTGNIQYF
>-|-|TRBV20-1|TRBJ2-5
TGCAGTGCTACCCGGGAGCGGGAGACCCAGTACTTC
CSATRERETQYF
>many|-|TRBV12-3/TRBV12-4|TRBJ2-7
TGTGCCAGCAGTCCAACTAAGAGCTCCTACGAGCAGTACTTC
CASSPTKSSYEQYF
>-|TRBD2|TRBV11-2|TRBJ2-5
TGTGCCAGCAGCCTGTCAACTAGCGGGAGGGCCCAAGAGACCCAGTACTTC
CASSLSTSGRAQETQYF
>many|-|TRBV28|TRBJ2-4
TGTGCCAGCAGTCAGCCGACTTTAGCCAAAAACATTCAGTACTTC
CASSQPTLAKNIQYF
>-|TRBD2|TRBV11-3|TRBJ2-1
TGTGCCAGCAGCTTAGGCGGGAGGACGTCGGGTGAGCAGTTCTTC
CASSLGGRTSGEQFF
>-|-|TRBV24-1|TRBJ2-2
TGTGCCACCAGTGATTTGAGGGCTACAAAAAGCACCGGGGAGCTGTTTTTT
CATSDLRATKSTGELFF
>many|-|TRBV9|TRBJ2-7
TGTGCCAGCAGCCCCGAAGGATACTACGAGCAGTACTTC
CASSPEGYYEQYF
>many|-|TRBV29-1|TRBJ2-6
TGCAGCGTCAGGTTGAGCTCTGGGGCCAACGTCCTGACTTTC
CSVRLSSGANVLTF
>-|TRBD1|TRBV5-5|TRBJ2-2
TGTGCCAGCAGCTTGACGGGACAGGGGGAGACCGGGGAGCTGTTTTTT
CASSLTGQGETGELFF